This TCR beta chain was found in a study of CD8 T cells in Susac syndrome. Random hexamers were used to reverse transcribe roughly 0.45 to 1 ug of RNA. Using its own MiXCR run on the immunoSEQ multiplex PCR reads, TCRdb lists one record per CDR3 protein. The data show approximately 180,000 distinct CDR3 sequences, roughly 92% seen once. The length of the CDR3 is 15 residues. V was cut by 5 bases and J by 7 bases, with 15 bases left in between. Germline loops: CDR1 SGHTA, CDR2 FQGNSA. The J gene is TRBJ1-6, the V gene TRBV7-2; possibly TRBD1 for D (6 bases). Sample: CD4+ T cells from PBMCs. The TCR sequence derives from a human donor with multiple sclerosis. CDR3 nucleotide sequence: TGTGCCAGCAGCCCCCGGGACACTGAAAATTCACCCCTCCACTTT. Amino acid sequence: CASSPRDTENSPLHF.